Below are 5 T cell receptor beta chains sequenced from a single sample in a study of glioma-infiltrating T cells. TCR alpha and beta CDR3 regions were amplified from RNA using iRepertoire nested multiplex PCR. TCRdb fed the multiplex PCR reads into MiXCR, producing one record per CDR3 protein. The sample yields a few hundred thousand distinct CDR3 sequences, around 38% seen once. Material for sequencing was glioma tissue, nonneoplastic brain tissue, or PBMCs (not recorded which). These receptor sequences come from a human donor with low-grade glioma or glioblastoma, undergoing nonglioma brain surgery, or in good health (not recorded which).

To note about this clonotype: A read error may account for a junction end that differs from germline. In DNA, the CDR3 is TGTGCCATCAGTGGCCGGACGCGGGGAGATCCGCAGTATTTT. The encoded protein is CAISGRTRGDPQYF. V and J are TRBV10-3 and TRBJ2-3, with D maybe TRBD2 (6 bases). CDR3 length equals 14 residues. The germline V gene encodes CDR1 ENHRY and CDR2 SYGVKD.

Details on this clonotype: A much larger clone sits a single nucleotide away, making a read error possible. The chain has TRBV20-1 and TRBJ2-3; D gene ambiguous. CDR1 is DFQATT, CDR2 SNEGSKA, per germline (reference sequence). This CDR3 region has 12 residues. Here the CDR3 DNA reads TGCGGTGCGCCGGACGCCACAGATACGCAGTATTTT. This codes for CGAPDATDTQYF.

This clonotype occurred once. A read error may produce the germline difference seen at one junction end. CDR3 coding DNA: TGTGCCAGCAGCTTGAATCCGGGACAGGGAACTGAGAACCAGTACTTC. Translation: CASSLNPGQGTENQYF. The chain employs TRBV7-2 and TRBJ2-5, with TRBD1 matching over 9 bases. Germline V CDR1 and CDR2: SGHTA, FQGNSA. This CDR3 comprises 16 residues. Based on the CDR3 plus reference TRBV7-2 and TRBJ2-5, the full variable domain is GAGVSQSPSNKVTEKGKDVELRCDPISGHTALYWYRQSLGQGLEFLIYFQGNSAPDKSGLPSDRFSAERTGGSVSTLTIQRTQQEDSAVYLCASSLNPGQGTENQYFGPGTRLLVL.

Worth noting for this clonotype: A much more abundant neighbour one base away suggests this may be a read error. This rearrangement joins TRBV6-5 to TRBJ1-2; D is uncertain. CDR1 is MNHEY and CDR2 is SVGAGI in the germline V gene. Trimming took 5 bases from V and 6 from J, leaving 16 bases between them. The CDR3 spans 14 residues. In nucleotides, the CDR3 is TGTGCCAGCAGTGACCCGGCAGAAAGGGATGGCTACACCTTC. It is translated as CASSDPAERDGYTF.

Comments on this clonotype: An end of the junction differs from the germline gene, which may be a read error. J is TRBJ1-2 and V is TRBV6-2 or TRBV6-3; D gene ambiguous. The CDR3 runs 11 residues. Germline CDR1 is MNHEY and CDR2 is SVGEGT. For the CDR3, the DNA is TGTGCCAGCAGTAACAGCTATGGCTACGCCTTC. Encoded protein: CASSNSYGYAF.